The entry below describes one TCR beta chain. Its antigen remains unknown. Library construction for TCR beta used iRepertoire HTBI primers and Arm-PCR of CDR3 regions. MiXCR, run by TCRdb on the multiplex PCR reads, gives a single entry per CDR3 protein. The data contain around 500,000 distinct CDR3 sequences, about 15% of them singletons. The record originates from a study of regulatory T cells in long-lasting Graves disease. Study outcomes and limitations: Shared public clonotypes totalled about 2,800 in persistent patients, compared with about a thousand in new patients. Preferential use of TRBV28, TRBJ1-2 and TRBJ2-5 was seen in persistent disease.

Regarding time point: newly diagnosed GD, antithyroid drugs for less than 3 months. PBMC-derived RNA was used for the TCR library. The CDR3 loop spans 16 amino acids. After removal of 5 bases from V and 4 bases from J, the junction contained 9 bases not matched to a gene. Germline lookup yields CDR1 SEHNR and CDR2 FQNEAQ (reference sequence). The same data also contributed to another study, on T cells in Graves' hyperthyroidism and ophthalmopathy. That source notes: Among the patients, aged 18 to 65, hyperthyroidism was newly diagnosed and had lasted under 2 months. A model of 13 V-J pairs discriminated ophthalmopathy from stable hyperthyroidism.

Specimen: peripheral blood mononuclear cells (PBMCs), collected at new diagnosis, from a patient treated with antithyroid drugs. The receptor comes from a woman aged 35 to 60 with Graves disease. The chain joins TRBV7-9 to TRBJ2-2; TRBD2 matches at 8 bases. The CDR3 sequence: CASSPAGGRLTGELFF. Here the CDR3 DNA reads TGTGCCAGCAGCCCTGCGGGGGGCCGGCTCACCGGGGAGCTGTTTTTT.